The present T cell receptor beta chain was sequenced within a study of cytomegalovirus exposure and HLA in healthy donors. About this clone: Its antigen remains unknown.

Study conclusions and caveats: By HLA locus, TCR association rates varied in a later analysis, with DRB1 showing the most and HLA-C the fewest. The authors reported that TCR beta sequences could predict HLA-A and HLA-B alleles. These predictions were accurate for most subjects in the first cohort. Most of the TCR beta V segments (in an earlier analysis) were productive either about 87% or about 30% of the time.

Germline CDR1 and CDR2: SEHNR and FQNEAQ (reference sequence). The CDR3 spans 18 residues. After removal of 5 bases from V and 0 bases from J, the junction contained 8 bases not matched to a gene. Vbeta (60) and Jbeta (13) primers were used in the PCR. Data came from immunoSEQ multiplex PCR; TCRdb stores just in-frame clones and leaves some out. There are about 170,000 clones in the sample; around 78% occur only once, and roughly 2.1% lies in the top ten. The chain uses TRBV7-9 and TRBJ2-6, with 9 nucleotides matching TRBD2. The sequencing input was PBMCs. This clonotype was sampled from a woman aged 25 to 39 in good health and CMV-seropositive. The CDR3 here is CASSLRLAVISGANVLTF. In nucleotides, the CDR3 is TGTGCCAGCAGCCTGAGACTAGCGGTTATCTCTGGGGCCAACGTCCTGACTTTC.